A single sample gave rise to the 7 T cell receptor beta chains below, sequenced in a study of graft-versus-host responses after intestinal transplantation. Profiling relied on immunoSEQ multiplex PCR, and the TCRdb table lists in-frame clones only, not all of them. This sample has more than 13,000 clones, with around 64% found just once. The authors processed graft tissue to release intraepithelial and lamina propria lymphocytes. The sample in question was ileum tissue, obtained around 690 days after intestinal transplantation. Receptors originate from a human patient who received an intestinal transplant, so some T cells may come from the graft donor.

This chain uses TRBV9 with TRBJ2-5; D perhaps matches TRBD1 (5 bases). The CDR3 contains 13 residues. The germline CDR1 and CDR2 sequences are SGDLS and YYNGEE. V was clipped by 2 bases and J by 3 bases, with 8 bases between them. The chain's CDR3 is CASSVRQKETQYF. The CDR3 region has the DNA TGTGCCAGCAGCGTCAGACAGAAAGAGACCCAGTACTTC.

The chain joins TRBV5-1 to TRBJ1-6, with D maybe TRBD1 (5 bases). Trimming stripped 3 bases from V and 5 bases from J, with 9 bases between. The CDR3 totals 14 residues. Germline values: CDR1 SGHRS, CDR2 YFSETQ. CDR3 sequence: CASSYTTDNSPLHF. CDR3 in DNA: TGCGCCAGCAGCTATACGACAGATAATTCACCCCTCCACTTT.

This chain uses TRBV7-2 with TRBJ2-1; unclear D gene. Germline V gene data show CDR1 as SGHTA and CDR2 as FQGNSA. This CDR3 region has 11 residues. V was shortened by 7 bases and J by 7 bases, with 8 bases between the two germline ends. The CDR3 region is CASTQQNEQFF. The CDR3 bases are TGTGCCAGCACCCAACAGAATGAGCAGTTCTTC.

The chain couples TRBV6-1 to TRBJ1-1; unclear D gene. Germline values: CDR1 MNHNS, CDR2 SASEGT. The CDR3 has 13 amino acids. V was shortened by 3 bases and J by 2 bases, with 7 bases between the two germline ends. CDR3 sequence reads: CASSDSDNTEAFF. Written as DNA, the CDR3 is TGTGCCAGCAGTGACTCGGACAACACTGAAGCTTTCTTT.

The chain couples TRBV9 to TRBJ2-6, with D perhaps matching TRBD1 (6 bases). The CDR3 runs to 15 residues. Trimming took off 1 base at V and 2 bases at J, with 7 bases between the two ends. Germline values: CDR1 SGDLS, CDR2 YYNGEE. Written as DNA, the CDR3 is TGTGCCAGCAGCGTAAGGGGGACTGGGGCCAACGTCCTGACTTTC. It encodes CASSVRGTGANVLTF.

This clone was observed a handful of times. This sequence joins TRBV28 and TRBJ2-3; 8 bases map to TRBD2. CDR3 length: 14 amino acids. With V trimmed by 2 bases and J by 3 bases, 1 base remained unmatched. Per the germline V gene, CDR1 is MDHEN and CDR2 is SYDVKM. The CDR3 sequence is CASSLSGRTDTQYF. CDR3 DNA sequence: TGTGCCAGCAGTTTAAGCGGGAGAACAGATACGCAGTATTTT. Supplemented by reference TRBV28 and TRBJ2-3, the full variable domain reads DVKVTQSSRYLVKRTGEKVFLECVQDMDHENMFWYRQDPGLGLRLIYFSYDVKMKEKGDIPEGYSVSREKKERFSLILESASTNQTSMYLCASSLSGRTDTQYFGPGTRLTVL.

CDR3 sequence reads: CAIRTGNSYEQYF. The CDR3 nucleotides are TGTGCCATAAGGACAGGGAACTCCTACGAGCAGTACTTC. The chain combines TRBV10-3 with TRBJ2-7, with 8 bases aligning to TRBD1. The germline CDR1 and CDR2 sequences are ENHRY and SYGVKD. Losses at the gene ends were 9 bases for V and 0 bases for J; bases not matched to a gene: 4. CDR3 length: 13 residues.